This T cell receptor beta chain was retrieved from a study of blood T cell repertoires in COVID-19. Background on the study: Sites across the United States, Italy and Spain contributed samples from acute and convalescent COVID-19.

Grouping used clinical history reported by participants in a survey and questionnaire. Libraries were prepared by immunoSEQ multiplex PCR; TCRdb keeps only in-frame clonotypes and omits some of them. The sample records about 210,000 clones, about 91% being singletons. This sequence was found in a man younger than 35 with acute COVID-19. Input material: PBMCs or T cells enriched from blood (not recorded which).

The CDR3 protein is CGGSQEVNSPLHF. The CDR3 bases are TGTGGGGGATCGCAGGAGGTGAACTCACCCCTCCACTTT. This sequence joins TRBV30 and TRBJ1-6; D is uncertain. The germline CDR1 and CDR2 sequences are GTSNPN and SVGIG (reference sequence). This CDR3 region has 13 residues.